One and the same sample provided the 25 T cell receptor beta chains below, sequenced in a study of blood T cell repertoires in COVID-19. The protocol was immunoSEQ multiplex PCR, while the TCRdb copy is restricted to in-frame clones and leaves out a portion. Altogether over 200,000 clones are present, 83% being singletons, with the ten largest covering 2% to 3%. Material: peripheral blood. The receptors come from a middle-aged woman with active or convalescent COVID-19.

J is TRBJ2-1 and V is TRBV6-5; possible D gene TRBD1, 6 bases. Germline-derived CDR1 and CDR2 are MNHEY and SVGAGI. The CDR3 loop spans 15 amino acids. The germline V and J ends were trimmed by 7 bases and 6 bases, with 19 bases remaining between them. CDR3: CASTPTGSPVNEQFF. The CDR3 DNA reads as TGTGCCAGCACTCCCACAGGGTCCCCCGTCAATGAGCAGTTCTTC.

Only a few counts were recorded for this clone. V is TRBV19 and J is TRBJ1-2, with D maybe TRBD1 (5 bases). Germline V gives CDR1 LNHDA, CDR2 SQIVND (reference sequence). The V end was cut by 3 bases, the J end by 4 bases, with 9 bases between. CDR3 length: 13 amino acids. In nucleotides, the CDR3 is TGTGCCAGTAGTATGGGGGGAACCTATGGCTACACCTTC. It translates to CASSMGGTYGYTF.

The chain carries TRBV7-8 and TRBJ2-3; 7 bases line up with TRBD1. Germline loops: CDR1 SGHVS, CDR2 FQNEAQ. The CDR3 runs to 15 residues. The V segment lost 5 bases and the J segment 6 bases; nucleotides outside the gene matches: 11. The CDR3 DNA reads TGTGCCAGCAGCCCGAACAGGGGCCCTTCGGATACGCAGTATTTT. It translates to CASSPNRGPSDTQYF.

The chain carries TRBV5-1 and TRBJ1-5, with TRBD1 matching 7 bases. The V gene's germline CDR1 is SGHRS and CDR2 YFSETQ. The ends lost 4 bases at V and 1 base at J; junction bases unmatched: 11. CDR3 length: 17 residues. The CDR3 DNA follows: TGCGCCAGCAGCGAGAACCCGACAGGGTCCAGCAATCAGCCCCAGCATTTT. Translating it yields CASSENPTGSSNQPQHF.

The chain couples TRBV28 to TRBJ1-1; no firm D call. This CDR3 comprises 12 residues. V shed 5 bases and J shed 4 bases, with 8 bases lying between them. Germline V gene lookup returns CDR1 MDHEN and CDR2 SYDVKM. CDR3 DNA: TGTGCCAGCAGTGATGCGAGCACTGAAGCTTTCTTT. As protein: CASSDASTEAFF.

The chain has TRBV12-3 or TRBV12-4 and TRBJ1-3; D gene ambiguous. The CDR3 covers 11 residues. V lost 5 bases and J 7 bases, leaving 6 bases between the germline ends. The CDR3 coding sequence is TGTGCCAGCAGTCGCGGGAACACCATATATTTT. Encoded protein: CASSRGNTIYF.

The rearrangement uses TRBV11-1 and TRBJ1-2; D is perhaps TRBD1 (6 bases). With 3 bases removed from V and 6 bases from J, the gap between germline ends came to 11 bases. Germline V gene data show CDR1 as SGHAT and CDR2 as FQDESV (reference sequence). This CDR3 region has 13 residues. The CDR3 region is CASSFRTVDGYTF. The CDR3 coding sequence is TGTGCCAGCAGCTTCCGGACAGTGGATGGCTACACCTTC.

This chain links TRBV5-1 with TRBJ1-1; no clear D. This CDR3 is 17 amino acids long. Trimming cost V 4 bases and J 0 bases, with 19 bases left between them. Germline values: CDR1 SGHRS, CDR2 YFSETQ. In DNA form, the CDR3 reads TGCGCCAGCAGCGTCCGCCCTTCGGGAGCCCTGAACACTGAAGCTTTCTTT. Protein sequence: CASSVRPSGALNTEAFF.

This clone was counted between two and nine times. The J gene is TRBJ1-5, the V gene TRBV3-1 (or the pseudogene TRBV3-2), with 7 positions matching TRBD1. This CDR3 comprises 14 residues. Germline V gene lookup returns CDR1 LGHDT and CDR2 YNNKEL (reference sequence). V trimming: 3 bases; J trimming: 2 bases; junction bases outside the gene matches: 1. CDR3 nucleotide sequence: TGTGCCAGCAGCCACCAGGGGGGCAATCAGCCCCAGCATTTT. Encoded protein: CASSHQGGNQPQHF.

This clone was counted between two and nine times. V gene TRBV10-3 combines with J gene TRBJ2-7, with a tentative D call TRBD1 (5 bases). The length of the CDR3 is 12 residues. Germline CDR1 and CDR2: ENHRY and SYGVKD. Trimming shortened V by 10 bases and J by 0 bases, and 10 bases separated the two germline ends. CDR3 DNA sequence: TGTGCCACCACCGACAGCTCCTACGAGCAGTACTTC. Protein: CATTDSSYEQYF.

The chain's CDR3 is CASSGPGTGAHEQYF. The CDR3 bases are TGCGCCAGCAGCGGTCCCGGGACAGGGGCCCACGAGCAGTACTTC. The rearrangement uses TRBV5-1 and TRBJ2-7; 10 bases align to TRBD1. CDR1 is SGHRS, CDR2 YFSETQ, per germline. The V and J ends lost 4 bases and 5 bases, in that order; junction bases with no gene match: 9. This CDR3 spans 15 amino acids. Filled out from reference TRBV5-1 and TRBJ2-7, the complete variable domain reads KAGVTQTPRYLIKTRGQQVTLSCSPISGHRSVSWYQQTPGQGLQFLFEYFSETQRNKGNFPGRFSGRQFSNSRSEMNVSTLELGDSALYLCASSGPGTGAHEQYFGPGTRLTVT.

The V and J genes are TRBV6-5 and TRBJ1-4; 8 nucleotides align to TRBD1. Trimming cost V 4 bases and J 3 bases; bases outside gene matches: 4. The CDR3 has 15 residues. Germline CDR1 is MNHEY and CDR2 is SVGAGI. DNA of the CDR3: TGTGCCAGCAGTTCAGGGGGCGCGTCTAATGAAAAACTGTTTTTT. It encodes CASSSGGASNEKLFF.

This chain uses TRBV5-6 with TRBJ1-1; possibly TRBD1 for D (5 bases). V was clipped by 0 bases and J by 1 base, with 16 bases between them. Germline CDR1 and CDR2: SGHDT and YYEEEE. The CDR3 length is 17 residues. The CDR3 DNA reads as TGTGCCAGCAGCTTGGCCGGCAGGGCATTGGAGAACACTGAAGCTTTCTTT. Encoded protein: CASSLAGRALENTEAFF.

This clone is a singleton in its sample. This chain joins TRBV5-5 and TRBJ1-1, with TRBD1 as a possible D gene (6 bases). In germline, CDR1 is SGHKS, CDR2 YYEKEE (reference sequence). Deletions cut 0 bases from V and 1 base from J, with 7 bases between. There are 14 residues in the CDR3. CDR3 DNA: TGTGCCAGCAGCTTGGCACAGGGGAACACTGAAGCTTTCTTT. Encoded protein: CASSLAQGNTEAFF.

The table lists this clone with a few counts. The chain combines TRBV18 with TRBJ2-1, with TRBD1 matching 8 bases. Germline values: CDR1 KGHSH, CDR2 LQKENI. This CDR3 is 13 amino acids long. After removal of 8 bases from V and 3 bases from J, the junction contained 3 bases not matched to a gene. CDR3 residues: CASEDRVYNEQFF. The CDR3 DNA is TGTGCCAGCGAGGACAGGGTCTACAATGAGCAGTTCTTC.

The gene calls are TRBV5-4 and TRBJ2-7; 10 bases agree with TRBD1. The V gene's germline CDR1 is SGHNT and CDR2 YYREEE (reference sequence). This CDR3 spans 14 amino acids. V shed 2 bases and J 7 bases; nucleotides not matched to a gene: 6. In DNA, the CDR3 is TGTGCCAGCAGCTTTAGACAGGGGGCGCGGGAGCAGTACTTC. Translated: CASSFRQGAREQYF.

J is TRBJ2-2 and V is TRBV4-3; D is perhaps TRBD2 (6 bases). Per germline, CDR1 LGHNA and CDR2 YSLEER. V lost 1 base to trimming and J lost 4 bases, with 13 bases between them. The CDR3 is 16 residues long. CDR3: CASSQAPTAGTGELFF. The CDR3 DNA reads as TGCGCCAGCAGCCAAGCCCCGACAGCGGGCACCGGGGAGCTGTTTTTT.

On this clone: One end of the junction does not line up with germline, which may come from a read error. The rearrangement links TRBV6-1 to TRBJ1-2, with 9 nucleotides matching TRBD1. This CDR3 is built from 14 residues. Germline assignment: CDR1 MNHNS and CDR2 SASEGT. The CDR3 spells CASSEYSGQGYFPF. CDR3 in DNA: TGTGCCAGCAGTGAATACTCGGGACAGGGCTATTTTCCTTTC.

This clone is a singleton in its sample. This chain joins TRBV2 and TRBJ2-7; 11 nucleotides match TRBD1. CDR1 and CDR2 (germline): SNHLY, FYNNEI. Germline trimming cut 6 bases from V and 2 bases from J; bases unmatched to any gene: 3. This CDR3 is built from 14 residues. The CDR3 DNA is TGTGCCAGCAGATCGGGACAGGGGGCCTACGAGCAGTACTTC. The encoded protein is CASRSGQGAYEQYF.

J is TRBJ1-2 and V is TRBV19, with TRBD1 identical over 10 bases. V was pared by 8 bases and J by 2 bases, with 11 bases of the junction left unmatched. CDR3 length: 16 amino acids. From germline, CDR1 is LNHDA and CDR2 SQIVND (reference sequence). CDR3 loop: CASSPGTGAANYGYTF. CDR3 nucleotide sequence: TGTGCCAGTTCTCCCGGGACAGGGGCCGCGAACTATGGCTACACCTTC.

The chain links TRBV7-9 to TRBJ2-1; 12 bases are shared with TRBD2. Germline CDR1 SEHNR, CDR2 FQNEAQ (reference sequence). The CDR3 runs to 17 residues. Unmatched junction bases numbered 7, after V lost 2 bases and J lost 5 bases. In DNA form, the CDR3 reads TGTGCCAGCAGCTTATTACGGACTAGCGGGATGAACAATGAGCAGTTCTTC. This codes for CASSLLRTSGMNNEQFF.

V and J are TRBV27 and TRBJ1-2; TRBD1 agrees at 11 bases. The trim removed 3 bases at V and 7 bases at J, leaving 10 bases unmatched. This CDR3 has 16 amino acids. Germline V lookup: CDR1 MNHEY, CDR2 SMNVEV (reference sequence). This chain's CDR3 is CASSLSWTGGAVGYTF. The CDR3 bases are TGTGCCAGCAGTTTGTCCTGGACAGGGGGCGCGGTTGGCTACACCTTC.

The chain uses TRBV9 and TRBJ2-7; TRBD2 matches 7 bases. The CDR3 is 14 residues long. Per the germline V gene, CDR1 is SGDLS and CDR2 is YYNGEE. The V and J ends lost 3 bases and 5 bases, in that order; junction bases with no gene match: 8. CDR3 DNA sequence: TGTGCCAGCAGCGAGTCCGGGACTACCGACGAGCAGTACTTC. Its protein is CASSESGTTDEQYF.

As DNA, the CDR3 is TGTGCCACCCGACAGGGGGCTAACGAGCAGTACTTC. It specifies CATRQGANEQYF. V gene TRBV27 combines with J gene TRBJ2-7, with 10 bases identical to TRBD1. The J segment lost 5 bases and the V segment lost 10 bases, leaving 5 bases of the junction unmatched. The CDR3 extends over 12 amino acids. Germline V gene data show CDR1 as MNHEY and CDR2 as SMNVEV (reference sequence).

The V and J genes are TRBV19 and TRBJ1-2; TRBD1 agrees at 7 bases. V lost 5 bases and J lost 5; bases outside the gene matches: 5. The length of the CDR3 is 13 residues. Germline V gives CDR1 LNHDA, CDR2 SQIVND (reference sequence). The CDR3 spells CASSGDRNYGYTF. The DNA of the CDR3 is TGTGCCAGTAGTGGGGACAGAAATTATGGCTACACCTTC.